The 29 T cell receptor beta chains given below trace back to one sample, sequenced in a study of CD8 T cells in Susac syndrome. RNA totalling about 0.45 to 1 ug underwent reverse transcription with random hexamers. TCRdb re-derived calls from the immunoSEQ multiplex PCR reads in MiXCR, one entry per CDR3 protein. Among a few hundred thousand distinct CDR3 sequences, approximately 94% were seen once, and the ten largest hold around 0.15%. The sample comprised CD4+ T cells from PBMCs. The receptors stem from a human donor with Susac syndrome.

CDR3 sequence: CASSQGEEKLFF. CDR3 DNA sequence: TGTGCCAGCAGCCAAGGGGAAGAAAAACTGTTTTTT. The rearrangement joins TRBV3-1 to TRBJ1-4, with D uncertain. This CDR3 has 12 residues. Germline-derived CDR1 and CDR2 are LGHDT and YNNKEL (reference sequence). V was clipped by 1 base and J by 8 bases, with 5 bases between them.

The chain carries TRBV6-5 and TRBJ2-2; D is uncertain. CDR1 MNHEY and CDR2 SVGAGI come from the germline V gene. This CDR3 has 16 amino acids. V gave up 0 bases and J gave up 3 bases, with 11 bases separating them. The CDR3 DNA reads TGTGCCAGCAGTTACTCGAACTCCAAGTACACCGGGGAGCTGTTTTTT. Translated: CASSYSNSKYTGELFF.

This clonotype was seen once. This sequence joins TRBV4-1 and TRBJ2-4; maybe TRBD2 (6 bases). CDR3 size: 17 residues. Trimming took 1 base from V and 2 from J, leaving 15 bases between them. CDR1 is MGHRA, CDR2 YSYEKL, per germline. CDR3 residues: CASSQGRDAGSKNIQYF. CDR3 bases: TGCGCCAGCAGCCAAGGCAGGGACGCGGGGTCCAAAAACATTCAGTACTTC.

The V call is TRBV7-6, the J call TRBJ1-2; D is unclear. Trimming removed 1 base from V and 4 bases from J, with 7 bases in between. From germline, CDR1 is SGHVS and CDR2 FNYEAQ. CDR3 length equals 13 residues. CDR3 loop: CASSLGQLYGYTF. The DNA for the CDR3 is TGTGCCAGCAGCTTAGGCCAGCTCTATGGCTACACCTTC.

The CDR3 region has the DNA TGTGCCATCAGTGAGATCTCAGGACACCCTGGCTACACCTTC. It translates to CAISEISGHPGYTF. The rearrangement joins TRBV10-3 to TRBJ1-2, with TRBD1 as a possible D gene (5 bases). Germline CDR1 and CDR2: ENHRY and SYGVKD. Trimming cost V 2 bases and J 7 bases, with 14 bases left between them. The CDR3 loop spans 14 amino acids.

To note about this clonotype: The junction differs from germline at one of its ends, possibly a read error. The V gene is TRBV7-3, the J gene TRBJ2-7; either TRBD1 or TRBD2 may fit D (5 bases each). Germline V gene data show CDR1 as SGHTA and CDR2 as FQGTGA. The CDR3 consists of 15 residues. The CDR3 sequence: CASSLTGTKPYEQYF. For the CDR3, the DNA is TGTGCCAGCAGTTTAACCGGGACCAAGCCCTACGAGCAGTACTTC. Drawing the rest from reference TRBV7-3 and TRBJ2-7, the complete variable domain is GAGVSQTPSNKVTEKGKYVELRCDPISGHTALYWYRQSLGQGPEFLIYFQGTGAADDSGLPNDRFFAVRPEGSVSTLKIQRTERGDSAVYLCASSLTGTKPYEQYFGPGTRLTVT.

This chain uses TRBV10-3 with TRBJ2-5, with 9 bases lining up with TRBD1. Germline assignment: CDR1 ENHRY and CDR2 SYGVKD. J gave up 3 bases and V 10 bases, and 9 bases lay outside the gene matches. CDR3 length: 14 residues. The CDR3 DNA sequence: TGTGCCAGTTCACACGGGACAGGGAAAGAGACCCAGTACTTC. Its protein product is CASSHGTGKETQYF.

This chain links TRBV5-1 with TRBJ2-5, with TRBD2 matching 9 bases. V lost 1 base and J lost 4; bases outside the gene matches: 5. Germline lookup yields CDR1 SGHRS and CDR2 YFSETQ. This CDR3 comprises 15 residues. This CDR3 is CASSLISGGGETQYF. CDR3 DNA sequence: TGCGCCAGCAGCTTGATTAGCGGGGGAGGAGAGACCCAGTACTTC.

The rearrangement uses TRBV9 and TRBJ1-6; D uncertain. CDR1 is SGDLS and CDR2 is YYNGEE in the germline V gene. V lost 3 bases, J lost 6 bases, and 7 bases lay in between. The CDR3 loop spans 13 amino acids. This CDR3 is CASSEASNSPLHF. CDR3 DNA: TGTGCCAGCAGCGAGGCCAGTAATTCACCCCTCCACTTT.

The genes are TRBV19 and TRBJ1-5; D is possibly TRBD1 (5 bases). This CDR3 spans 16 amino acids. The germline V and J ends were trimmed by 5 bases and 4 bases, with 18 bases remaining between them. Germline V CDR1 and CDR2: LNHDA, SQIVND (reference sequence). CDR3: CASSSPGQPPNQPQHF. The CDR3, as DNA: TGTGCCAGTAGTTCCCCTGGACAACCCCCAAATCAGCCCCAGCATTTT.

The V and J genes are TRBV9 and TRBJ2-5; TRBD1 is a possible D gene (5 bases). This CDR3 is built from 13 residues. V was clipped by 0 bases and J by 5 bases, with 8 bases between them. Germline CDR1 reads SGDLS; CDR2 reads YYNGEE. CDR3 DNA sequence: TGTGCCAGCAGCGTAGCAGGGTCCGAGACCCAGTACTTC. Translation gives CASSVAGSETQYF.

The CDR3 region is CASSEASSSTQYF. CDR3 in DNA: TGTGCCAGCAGTGAGGCCAGCAGCAGTACGCAGTATTTT. This chain uses TRBV25-1 with TRBJ2-3; D remains ambiguous. CDR3 length: 13 residues. CDR1 and CDR2 (germline): MGHDK, SYGVNS. Trimming removed 3 bases at V and 8 bases at J, with 12 bases between.

The chain is built from TRBV7-2 and TRBJ2-4; weak D call: TRBD1 (6 bases). V lost 2 bases and J 7 bases, leaving 15 bases between the germline ends. This CDR3 spans 15 amino acids. Germline V lookup: CDR1 SGHTA, CDR2 FQGNSA. CDR3 nucleotides: TGTGCCAGCAGCTTAAGCCCAGGGGCCGTTAACATTCAGTACTTC. As protein: CASSLSPGAVNIQYF.

The count of this clonotype is one. The rearrangement joins TRBV6-2 or TRBV6-3 to TRBJ1-5; D possibly corresponds to TRBD1 (5 bases). The CDR3 is 15 residues long. Germline CDR1 and CDR2: MNHEY and SVGEGT. V gave up 4 bases and J gave up 7 bases, with 17 bases separating them. CDR3 in amino acids: CASSSPLGGTQPQHF. The CDR3, as DNA: TGTGCCAGCAGTTCCCCCCTCGGGGGGACGCAGCCCCAGCATTTT.

The chain's CDR3 is CASSLDSPETQYF. The CDR3 DNA follows: TGTGCCAGCAGCCTCGACTCCCCGGAGACCCAGTACTTC. The chain uses TRBV6-2 or TRBV6-3 and TRBJ2-5; D remains ambiguous. CDR3 length: 13 residues. V lost 6 bases and J lost 5, with 13 bases in between. Germline CDR1 is MNHEY and CDR2 is SVGEGT.

CDR3 in amino acids: CALGQDRTNGELFF. The CDR3 DNA reads TGTGCCTTAGGCCAGGACAGAACCAACGGGGAGCTGTTTTTT. The chain has TRBV6-6 and TRBJ2-2, with D possibly being TRBD1 (6 bases). The V and J ends lost 11 bases and 7 bases respectively, with 20 bases between them. Germline V gene data show CDR1 as MNHNY and CDR2 as SVGAGI (reference sequence). The CDR3 has 14 amino acids.

The chain joins TRBV20-1 to TRBJ2-7; D remains unclear. V lost 0 bases, J lost 6 bases, and 12 bases lay in between. The CDR3 contains 13 residues. Germline lookup yields CDR1 DFQATT and CDR2 SNEGSKA (reference sequence). CDR3: CSARDPAAGEQYF. For the CDR3, the DNA is TGCAGTGCTAGAGACCCAGCCGCCGGCGAGCAGTACTTC.

The rearrangement joins TRBV4-3 to TRBJ2-2; TRBD2 matches 8 bases. CDR1 and CDR2 (germline): LGHNA, YSLEER. The junction had 5 bases not matched to a gene; V was cut back by 2 bases and J by 6 bases. The length of the CDR3 is 15 residues. CDR3: CASSQSTAGAGELFF. CDR3 nucleotides: TGCGCCAGCAGCCAATCGACAGCGGGGGCCGGGGAGCTGTTTTTT.

CDR3 amino acids: CSALDFTYEQYF. As DNA, the CDR3 is TGCAGTGCCCTGGACTTTACCTACGAGCAGTACTTC. The rearrangement joins TRBV20-1 to TRBJ2-7; a weak D match, TRBD2 (5 bases). V lost 6 bases and J 2 bases, leaving 11 bases between the germline ends. From germline, CDR1 is DFQATT and CDR2 SNEGSKA (reference sequence). The CDR3 covers 12 residues.

The chain uses TRBV20-1 and TRBJ1-4; 9 bases agree with TRBD1. The CDR3 totals 14 residues. V was pared by 3 bases and J by 7 bases, with 6 bases of the junction left unmatched. Germline CDR1 and CDR2: DFQATT and SNEGSKA (reference sequence). In DNA form, the CDR3 reads TGCAGTGCTAGGATTGGACAGGGGCGTGAAAAACTGTTTTTT. Protein: CSARIGQGREKLFF.

The chain carries TRBV5-1 and TRBJ2-1; no reliable D call. The CDR3 contains 14 residues. V shed 0 bases and J shed 5 bases, with 9 bases lying between them. The V gene's germline CDR1 is SGHRS and CDR2 YFSETQ. The CDR3 spells CASSLETANNEQFF. CDR3 in DNA: TGCGCCAGCAGCTTGGAAACAGCTAACAATGAGCAGTTCTTC.

The V call is TRBV20-1, the J call TRBJ2-2; 11 nucleotides agree with TRBD2. The CDR3 has 14 amino acids. With 6 bases clipped from V and 4 bases from J, the junction kept 4 bases outside the gene matches. The germline V gene encodes CDR1 DFQATT and CDR2 SNEGSKA (reference sequence). The CDR3 nucleotides read TGCAGTGCGACTCTAGCGGGAGGCACCGGGGAGCTGTTTTTT. Its protein is CSATLAGGTGELFF.

As concerns this clonotype: A junction end diverges from the germline sequence, so it may reflect a read error. This chain joins TRBV11-1 and TRBJ2-7; a possible D gene is TRBD2 (6 bases). Germline lookup yields CDR1 SGHAT and CDR2 FQDESV (reference sequence). This CDR3 spans 14 amino acids. The CDR3 loop is CTSSVLGGSYEQYF. CDR3 nucleotide sequence: TGTACCAGCAGCGTATTGGGGGGCTCCTACGAGCAGTACTTC.

This chain connects TRBV5-4 to TRBJ2-4, with 7 nucleotides matching TRBD2. The CDR3 totals 16 residues. Looked up from germline, CDR1 is SGHNT and CDR2 is YYREEE (reference sequence). J was trimmed by 5 bases and V by 6 bases; bases with no gene match: 14. The CDR3 DNA is TGTGCCAGCACCCCGATGGGGGGGAGGAGTGAAAACATTCAGTACTTC. Translation gives CASTPMGGRSENIQYF.

This clonotype occurred once. This chain joins TRBV5-1 and TRBJ2-1; weak D call: TRBD2 (6 bases). Trimming removed 1 base at V and 9 bases at J, with 8 bases between. Germline CDR1 SGHRS, CDR2 YFSETQ. The CDR3 sequence is 12 residues long. CDR3 nucleotide sequence: TGCGCCAGCAGCTTGCGGGGGACTGAGCAGTTCTTC. Translation: CASSLRGTEQFF.

The chain combines TRBV7-2 with TRBJ1-5; D uncertain. From germline, CDR1 is SGHTA and CDR2 FQGNSA. This CDR3 is 14 amino acids long. Trimming shortened V by 3 bases and J by 2 bases, and 8 bases separated the two germline ends. This chain's CDR3 is CASSFGNGNQPQHF. In DNA form, the CDR3 reads TGTGCCAGCAGCTTCGGGAACGGCAATCAGCCCCAGCATTTT.

The V gene is TRBV29-1, the J gene TRBJ2-4; tentative D call: TRBD2 (7 bases). The length of the CDR3 is 14 residues. V lost 4 bases to trimming and J lost 7 bases, with 17 bases between them. Germline CDR1 SQVTM, CDR2 ANQGSEA. The CDR3 DNA sequence: TGCAGCGTTGTAATCGCGGGGGCTTGGAACATTCAGTACTTC. Encoded protein: CSVVIAGAWNIQYF.

The chain uses TRBV7-8 and TRBJ1-5; TRBD1 might be the D (5 bases). There are 12 residues in the CDR3. Germline V CDR1 and CDR2: SGHVS, FQNEAQ. V lost 8 bases and J 5 bases, leaving 10 bases between the germline ends. CDR3 region: CASGGGDQPQHF. DNA of the CDR3: TGTGCCAGCGGGGGTGGCGATCAGCCCCAGCATTTT.

The CDR3 loop reads CSASGGFLSYEQYF. The CDR3 coding sequence is TGCAGTGCTAGTGGAGGGTTTTTATCCTACGAGCAGTACTTC. This chain uses TRBV20-1 with TRBJ2-7, with a possible D match to TRBD2 (6 bases). CDR3 size: 14 residues. Germline loops: CDR1 DFQATT, CDR2 SNEGSKA (reference sequence). Trimming took off 3 bases at V and 1 base at J, with 13 bases between the two ends.